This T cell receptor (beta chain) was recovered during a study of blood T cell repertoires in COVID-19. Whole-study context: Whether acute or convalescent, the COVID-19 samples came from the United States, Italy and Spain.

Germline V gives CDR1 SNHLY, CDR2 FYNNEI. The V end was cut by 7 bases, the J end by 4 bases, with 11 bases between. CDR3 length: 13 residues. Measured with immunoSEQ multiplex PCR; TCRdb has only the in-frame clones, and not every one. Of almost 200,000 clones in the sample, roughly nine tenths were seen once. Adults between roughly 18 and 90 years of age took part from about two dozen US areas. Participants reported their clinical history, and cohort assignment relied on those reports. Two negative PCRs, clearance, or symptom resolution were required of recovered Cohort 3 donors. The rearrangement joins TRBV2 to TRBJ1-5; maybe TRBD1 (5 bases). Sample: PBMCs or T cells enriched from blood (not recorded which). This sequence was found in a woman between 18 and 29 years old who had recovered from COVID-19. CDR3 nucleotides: TGTGCCAGCAAGGGGTTTGGAAATCAGCCCCAGCATTTT. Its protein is CASKGFGNQPQHF.